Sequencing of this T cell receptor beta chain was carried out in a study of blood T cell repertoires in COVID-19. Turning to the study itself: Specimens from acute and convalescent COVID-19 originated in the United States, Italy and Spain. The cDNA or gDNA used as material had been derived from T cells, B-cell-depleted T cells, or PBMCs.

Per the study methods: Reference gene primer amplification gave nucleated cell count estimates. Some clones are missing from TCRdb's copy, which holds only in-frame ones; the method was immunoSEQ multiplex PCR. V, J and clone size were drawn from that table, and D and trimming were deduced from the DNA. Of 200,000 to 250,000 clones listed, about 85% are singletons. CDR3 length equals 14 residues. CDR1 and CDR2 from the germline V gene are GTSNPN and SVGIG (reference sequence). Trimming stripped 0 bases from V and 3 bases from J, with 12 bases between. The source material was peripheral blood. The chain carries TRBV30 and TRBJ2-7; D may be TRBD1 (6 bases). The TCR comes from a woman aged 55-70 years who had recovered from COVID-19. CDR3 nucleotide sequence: TGTGCCTGGAGTGTACAGTTAGGGGGCTACGAGCAGTACTTC. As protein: CAWSVQLGGYEQYF.